This TCR beta chain is from a study of PD-1 blockade in classical Hodgkin lymphoma. Overall study context: Intravenous delivery of nivolumab at 3 mg/kg to patients occurred every 2 weeks. Study conclusions and caveats: What caused the repertoire differences, perhaps disease activity or prior therapy, remains undefined.

V was pared by 6 bases and J by 3 bases, with 15 bases between. The CDR3 totals 15 residues. Germline assignment: CDR1 SEHNR and CDR2 FQNEAQ (reference sequence). Every single patient, without exception, relapsed after autologous stem cell transplantation, and brentuximab vedotin exposure varied. Generated by immunoSEQ multiplex PCR, the TCRdb table keeps only in-frame clones and is missing some. The repertoire has about 35,000 clones, 76% of them found once; the top ten carry roughly 15%. Remarks on this clone: Its specificity is unknown.

The receptor was isolated from a human donor with classical Hodgkin lymphoma. V usage is TRBV7-9 and J usage is TRBJ1-3; possible D gene TRBD1, 6 bases. The sample in question was peripheral blood mononuclear cells (PBMCs), obtained before the second cycle of nivolumab. In DNA form, the CDR3 reads TGTGCCAGCAGTAACAGGGTCGGCTATGGAAACACCATATATTTT. As protein: CASSNRVGYGNTIYF. Combining the CDR3 with reference TRBV7-9 and TRBJ1-3 gives the whole variable domain DTGVSQNPRHKITKRGQNVTFRCDPISEHNRLYWYRQTLGQGPEFLTYFQNEAQLEKSRLLSDRFSAERPKGSFSTLEIQRTEQGDSAMYLCASSNRVGYGNTIYFGEGSWLTVV.